This T cell receptor (beta chain) was documented in a study of radiation and T cells in renal cell carcinoma. The time point is: baseline pretreatment blood. Documented treatment: 15 Gy SBRT to primary tumor, nephrectomy 4 weeks later. Blood was sampled at baseline, 2 weeks and 4 weeks after SBRT. The CDR3 is made up of 16 amino acids. Germline CDR1 is KGHSH and CDR2 is LQKENI. V dropped 3 bases and J dropped 0 bases, with 11 bases sitting between them. General study results and limits: Top tumor clonotypes rose in blood 2 weeks post-radiation, then contracted.

With respect to this clone: As yet, its antigen is unknown.

Profiled with immunoSEQ multiplex PCR; TCRdb holds only in-frame clones, not every one. The repertoire holds 55,000 to 65,000 clones, with over 70% as singletons. The material sequenced was blood, taken from a patient whose treatment included radiotherapy and nephrectomy. The receptor was isolated from a man aged 60 to 75 with renal cell carcinoma. The chain has TRBV18 and TRBJ1-4, with D unclear. The CDR3 loop reads CASSPLTPATNEKLFF. DNA of the CDR3: TGTGCCAGCTCACCTCTCACCCCCGCAACTAATGAAAAACTGTTTTTT.